The present entry profiles one T cell receptor beta chain with its context. As yet, its antigen is unknown. V lost 6 bases to trimming and J lost 2 bases, with 17 bases between them. The CDR3 spans 15 residues. CDR1 and CDR2 from the germline V gene are MNHNY and SVGAGI (reference sequence). The sample belongs to a study of cytotoxic CD8 clonotypes in ibrutinib-treated CLL. General study findings and limits: Clonality grew at ibrutinib response; at progression, it decreased back toward baseline.

Generated by immunoSEQ multiplex PCR, the TCRdb table keeps only in-frame clones and is missing some. Among some 300,000 clones, roughly 85% were seen once, and the ten largest hold more than 6%. The J gene is TRBJ2-7, the V gene TRBV6-6; possibly TRBD2 for D (5 bases). This TCR was recovered from a human donor with chronic lymphocytic leukemia. Source: PBMCs, taken before ibrutinib treatment. The CDR3 here is CASSSRPGNTYEQYF. CDR3 nucleotide sequence: TGTGCCAGCAGCTCTAGGCCGGGAAACACCTACGAGCAGTACTTC.